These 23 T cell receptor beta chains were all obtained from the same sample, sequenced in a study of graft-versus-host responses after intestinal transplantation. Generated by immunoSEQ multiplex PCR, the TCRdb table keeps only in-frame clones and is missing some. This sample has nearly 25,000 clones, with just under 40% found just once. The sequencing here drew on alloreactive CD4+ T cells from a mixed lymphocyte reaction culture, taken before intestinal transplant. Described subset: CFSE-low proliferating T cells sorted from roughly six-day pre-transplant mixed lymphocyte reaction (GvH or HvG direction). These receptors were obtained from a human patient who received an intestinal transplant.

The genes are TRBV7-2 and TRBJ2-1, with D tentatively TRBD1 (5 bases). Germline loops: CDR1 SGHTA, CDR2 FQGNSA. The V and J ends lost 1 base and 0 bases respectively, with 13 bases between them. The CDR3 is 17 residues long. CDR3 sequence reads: CASSLGTVRASYNEQFF. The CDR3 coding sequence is TGTGCCAGCAGCTTAGGTACAGTCAGGGCCTCCTACAATGAGCAGTTCTTC.

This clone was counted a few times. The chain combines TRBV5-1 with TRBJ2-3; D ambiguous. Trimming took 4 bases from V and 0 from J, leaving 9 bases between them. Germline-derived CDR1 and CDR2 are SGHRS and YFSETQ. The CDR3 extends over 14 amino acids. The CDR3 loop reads CASSAGTSTDTQYF. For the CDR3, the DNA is TGCGCCAGCAGCGCAGGCACTAGCACAGATACGCAGTATTTT. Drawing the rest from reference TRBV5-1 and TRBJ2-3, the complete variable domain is KAGVTQTPRYLIKTRGQQVTLSCSPISGHRSVSWYQQTPGQGLQFLFEYFSETQRNKGNFPGRFSGRQFSNSRSEMNVSTLELGDSALYLCASSAGTSTDTQYFGPGTRLTVL.

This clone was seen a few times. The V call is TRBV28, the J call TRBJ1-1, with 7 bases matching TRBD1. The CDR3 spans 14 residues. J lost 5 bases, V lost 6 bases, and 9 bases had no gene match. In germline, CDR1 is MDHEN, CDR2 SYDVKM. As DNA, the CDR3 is TGTGCCAGCAGCTTGACAGGGATTGGGACTGAAGCTTTCTTT. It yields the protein CASSLTGIGTEAFF.

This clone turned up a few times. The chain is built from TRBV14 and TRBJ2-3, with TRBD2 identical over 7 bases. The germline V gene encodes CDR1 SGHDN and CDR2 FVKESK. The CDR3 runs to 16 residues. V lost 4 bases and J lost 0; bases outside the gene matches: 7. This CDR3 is CASSPGQRGSTDTQYF. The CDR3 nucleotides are TGTGCCAGCAGCCCCGGGCAGCGGGGAAGCACAGATACGCAGTATTTT.

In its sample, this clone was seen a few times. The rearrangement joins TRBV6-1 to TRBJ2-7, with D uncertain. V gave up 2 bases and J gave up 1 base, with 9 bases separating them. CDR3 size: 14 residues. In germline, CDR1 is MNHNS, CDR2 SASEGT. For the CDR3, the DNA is TGTGCCAGCAGTGAACAGGCAAAGTCCTACGAGCAGTACTTC. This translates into CASSEQAKSYEQYF.

The CDR3 DNA follows: TGTGCCAGCAGCCCAAGGACAGATAATGAAAAACTGTTTTTT. Its translation: CASSPRTDNEKLFF. The chain links TRBV5-6 to TRBJ1-4; possible D gene TRBD1, 6 bases. The germline V gene has CDR1 SGHDT and CDR2 YYEEEE. With 4 bases removed from V and 4 bases from J, the gap between germline ends came to 11 bases. This CDR3 spans 14 amino acids.

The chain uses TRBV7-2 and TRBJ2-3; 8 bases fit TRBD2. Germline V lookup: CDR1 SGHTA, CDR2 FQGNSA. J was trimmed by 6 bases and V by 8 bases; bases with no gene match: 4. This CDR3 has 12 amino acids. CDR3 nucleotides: TGTGCCAGCCGCCGGGGGGGGGATACGCAGTATTTT. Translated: CASRRGGDTQYF.

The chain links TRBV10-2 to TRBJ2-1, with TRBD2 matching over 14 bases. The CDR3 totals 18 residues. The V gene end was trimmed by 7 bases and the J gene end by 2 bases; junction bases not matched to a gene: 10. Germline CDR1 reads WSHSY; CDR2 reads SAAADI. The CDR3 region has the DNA TGCGCCAGCACCGGGACTAGCGGGAGTATTGGGACCTACAATGAGCAGTTCTTC. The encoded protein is CASTGTSGSIGTYNEQFF.

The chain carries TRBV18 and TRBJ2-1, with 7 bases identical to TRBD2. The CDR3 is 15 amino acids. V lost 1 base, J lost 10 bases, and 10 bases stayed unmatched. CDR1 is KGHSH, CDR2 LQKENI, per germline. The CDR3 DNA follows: TGTGCCAGCTCACCACTTCCGCCTAGCGGCGTGGAGCAGTTCTTC. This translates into CASSPLPPSGVEQFF.

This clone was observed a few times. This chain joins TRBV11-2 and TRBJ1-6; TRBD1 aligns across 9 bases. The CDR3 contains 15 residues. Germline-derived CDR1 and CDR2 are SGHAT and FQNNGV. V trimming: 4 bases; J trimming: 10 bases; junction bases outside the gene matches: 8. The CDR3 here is CASSSGQGSLSPLHF. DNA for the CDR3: TGTGCCAGCAGCTCGGGACAGGGAAGCTTATCACCCCTCCACTTT.

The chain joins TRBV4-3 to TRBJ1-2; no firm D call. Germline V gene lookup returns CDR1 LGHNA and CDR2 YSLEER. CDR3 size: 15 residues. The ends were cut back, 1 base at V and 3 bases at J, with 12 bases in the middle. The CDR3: CASSQVYTADYGYTF. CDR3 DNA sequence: TGCGCCAGCAGCCAAGTTTATACAGCGGACTATGGCTACACCTTC.

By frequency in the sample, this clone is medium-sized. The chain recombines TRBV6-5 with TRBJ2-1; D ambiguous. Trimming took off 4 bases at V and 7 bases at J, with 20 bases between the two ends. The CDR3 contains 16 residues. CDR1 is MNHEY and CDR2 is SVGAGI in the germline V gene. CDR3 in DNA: TGTGCCAGCAGTTTGGTTTGGGCCCCATTAATGAATGAGCAGTTCTTC. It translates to CASSLVWAPLMNEQFF.

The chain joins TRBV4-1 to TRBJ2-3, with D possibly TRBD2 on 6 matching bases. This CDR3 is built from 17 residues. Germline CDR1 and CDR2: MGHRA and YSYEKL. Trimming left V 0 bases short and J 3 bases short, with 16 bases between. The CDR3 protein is CASSQERAAGRTDTQYF. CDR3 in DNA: TGCGCCAGCAGCCAAGAACGCGCGGCAGGGAGGACAGATACGCAGTATTTT.

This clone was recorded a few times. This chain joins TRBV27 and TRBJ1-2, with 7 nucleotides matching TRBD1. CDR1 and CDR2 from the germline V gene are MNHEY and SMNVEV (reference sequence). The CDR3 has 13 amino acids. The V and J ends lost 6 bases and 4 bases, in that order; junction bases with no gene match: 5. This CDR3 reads CASRSRQGYGYTF. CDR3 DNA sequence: TGTGCCAGCAGGTCCCGACAGGGCTATGGCTACACCTTC.

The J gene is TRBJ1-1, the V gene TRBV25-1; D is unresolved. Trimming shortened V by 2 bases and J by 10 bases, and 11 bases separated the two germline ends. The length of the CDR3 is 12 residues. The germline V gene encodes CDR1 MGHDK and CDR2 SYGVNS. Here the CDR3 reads CASSEPGRRAFF. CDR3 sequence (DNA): TGTGCCAGCAGTGAACCCGGCCGGAGAGCTTTCTTT.

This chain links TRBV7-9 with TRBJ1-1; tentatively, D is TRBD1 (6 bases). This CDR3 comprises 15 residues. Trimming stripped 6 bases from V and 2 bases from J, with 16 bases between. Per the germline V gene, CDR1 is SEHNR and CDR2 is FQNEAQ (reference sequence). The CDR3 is CASSFYVGGNTEAFF. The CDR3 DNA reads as TGTGCCAGCAGTTTCTACGTAGGGGGAAACACTGAAGCTTTCTTT.

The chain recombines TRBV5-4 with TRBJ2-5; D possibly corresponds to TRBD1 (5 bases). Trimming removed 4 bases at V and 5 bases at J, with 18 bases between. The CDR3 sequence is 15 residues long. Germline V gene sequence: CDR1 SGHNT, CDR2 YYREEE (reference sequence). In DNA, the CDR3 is TGTGCCAGCAGCCCACGGCTTGGGGCTGAGGAGACCCAGTACTTC. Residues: CASSPRLGAEETQYF.

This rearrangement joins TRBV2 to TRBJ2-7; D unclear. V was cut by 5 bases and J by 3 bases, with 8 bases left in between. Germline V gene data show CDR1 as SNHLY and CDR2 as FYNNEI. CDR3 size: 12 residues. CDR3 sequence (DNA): TGTGCCAGCAGTTTCGCGATCTACGAGCAGTACTTC. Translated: CASSFAIYEQYF.

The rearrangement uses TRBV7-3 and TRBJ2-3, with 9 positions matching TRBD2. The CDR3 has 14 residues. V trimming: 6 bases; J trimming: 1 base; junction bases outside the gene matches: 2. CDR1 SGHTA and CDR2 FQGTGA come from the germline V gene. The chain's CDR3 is CASRLAGGTDTQYF. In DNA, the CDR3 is TGTGCCAGCAGGTTAGCGGGGGGCACAGATACGCAGTATTTT.

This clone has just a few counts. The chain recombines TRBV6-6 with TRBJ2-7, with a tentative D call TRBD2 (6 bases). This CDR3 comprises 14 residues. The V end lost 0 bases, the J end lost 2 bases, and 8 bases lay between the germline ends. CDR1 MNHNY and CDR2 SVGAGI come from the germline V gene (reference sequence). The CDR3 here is CASSYSWRAYEQYF. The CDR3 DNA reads TGTGCCAGCAGTTACTCTTGGAGGGCCTACGAGCAGTACTTC.

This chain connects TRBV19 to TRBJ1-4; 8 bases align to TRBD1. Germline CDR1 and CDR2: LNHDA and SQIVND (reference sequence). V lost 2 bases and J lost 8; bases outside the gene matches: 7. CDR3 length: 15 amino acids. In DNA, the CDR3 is TGTGCCAGTAGTATAATTCGACAGGGGAGGGAAAAACTGTTTTTT. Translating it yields CASSIIRQGREKLFF.

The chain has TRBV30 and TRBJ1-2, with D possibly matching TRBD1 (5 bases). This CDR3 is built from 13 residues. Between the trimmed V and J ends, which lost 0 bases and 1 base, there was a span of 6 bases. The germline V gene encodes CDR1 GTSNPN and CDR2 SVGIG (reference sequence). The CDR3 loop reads CAWSVGHNYGYTF. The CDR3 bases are TGTGCCTGGAGTGTGGGGCATAACTATGGCTACACCTTC.

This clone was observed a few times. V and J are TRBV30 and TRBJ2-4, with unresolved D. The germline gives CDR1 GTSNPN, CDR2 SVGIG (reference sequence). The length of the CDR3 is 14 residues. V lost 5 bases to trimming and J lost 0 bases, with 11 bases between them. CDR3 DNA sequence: TGTGCCTGGGGCTGGGCAGTAGCCAAAAACATTCAGTACTTC. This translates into CAWGWAVAKNIQYF.